This TCR beta chain was sequenced in a study of blood T cell repertoires in COVID-19. Overall study: Samples came from the United States, Italy and Spain, spanning acute and convalescent COVID-19. PBMCs, B-cell-depleted T cells, or T cells were the source of the cDNA or gDNA that made up the material.

Per the study methods: Reference gene primer amplification in the assay estimated nucleated cell counts. TCRdb keeps only in-frame clones here, not all; method: immunoSEQ multiplex PCR. V and J calls and clone size are given by that table; D and trimming were obtained from the DNA. Altogether 150,000 or so clones are present, roughly 80% being singletons, with the ten largest covering roughly 0.52%. Regarding this clone: The junction differs from germline at one of its ends, possibly a read error.

What was sequenced was peripheral blood. The receptor was derived from a man in his 60s with acute or convalescent COVID-19.

The CDR3 DNA is TGTGCCAGCAGCTTAGACGGGACTAGCATAGATACGCAGTATTTT. Its translation: CASSLDGTSIDTQYF. The chain links TRBV11-2 to TRBJ2-3, with 9 bases aligning to TRBD2. CDR1 is SGHAT and CDR2 is FQNNGV in the germline V gene. This CDR3 has 15 residues.